This TCR beta chain was profiled in a study of response to subunit inactivated influenza vaccine. The CDR3 contains 16 residues. Trimming took off 2 bases at V and 3 bases at J, with 14 bases between the two ends. CDR1 is LGHNA, CDR2 YSLEER, per germline. A few counts support this clonotype. Its specificity is unknown. Study-wide findings and caveats: Only a handful of new T cells, the authors suggested, are recruited with each seasonal influenza vaccination.

TCRdb fed the RT-PCR reads into MiXCR, producing one record per CDR3 protein. The sample contains about 520,000 distinct CDR3 sequences, around 9.9% of which appear only once. The clonotype originates from a man aged 50 or older who received an inactivated influenza vaccine. The sequenced sample was PBMCs from blood, obtained 40 to 50 days after vaccination. The chain links TRBV4-3 to TRBJ1-5, with D perhaps matching TRBD1 (5 bases). CDR3 nucleotide sequence: TGCGCCAGCAGCCAAAAATGGGACCCCCTCAATCAGCCCCAGCATTTT. This encodes CASSQKWDPLNQPQHF.